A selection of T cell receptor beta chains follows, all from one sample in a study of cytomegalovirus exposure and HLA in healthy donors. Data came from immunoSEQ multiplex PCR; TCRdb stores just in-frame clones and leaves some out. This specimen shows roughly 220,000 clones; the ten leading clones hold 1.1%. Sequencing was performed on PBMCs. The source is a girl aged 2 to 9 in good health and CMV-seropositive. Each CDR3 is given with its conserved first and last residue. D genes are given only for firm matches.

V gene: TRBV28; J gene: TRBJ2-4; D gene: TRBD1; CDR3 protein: CASSISGGLAKNIQYF; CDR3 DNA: TGTGCCAGCAGTATCTCAGGGGGTCTAGCCAAAAACATTCAGTACTTC
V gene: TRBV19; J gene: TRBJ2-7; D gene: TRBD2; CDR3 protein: CASGLADNYEQYF; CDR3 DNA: TGTGCCAGTGGGCTAGCGGACAACTACGAGCAGTACTTC
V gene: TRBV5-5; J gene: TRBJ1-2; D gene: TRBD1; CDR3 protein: CASSLLGQAIYGYTF; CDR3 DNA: TGTGCCAGCAGCTTACTGGGACAGGCCATCTATGGCTACACCTTC
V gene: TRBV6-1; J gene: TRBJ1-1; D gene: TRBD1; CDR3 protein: CASSITGANTEAFF; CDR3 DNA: TGTGCCAGCAGTATAACAGGGGCGAACACTGAAGCTTTCTTT
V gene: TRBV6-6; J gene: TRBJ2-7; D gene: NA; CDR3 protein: CASSYPGSSYEQYF; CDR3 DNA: TGTGCCAGCAGTTACCCCGGGAGCTCCTACGAGCAGTACTTC
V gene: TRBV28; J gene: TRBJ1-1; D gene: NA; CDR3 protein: CASNSGQLNTEAFF; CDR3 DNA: TGTGCCAGCAATTCAGGACAGTTGAACACTGAAGCTTTCTTT
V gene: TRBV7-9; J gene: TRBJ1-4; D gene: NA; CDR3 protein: CASSPLLGRQNEKLFF; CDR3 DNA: TGTGCCAGCAGCCCCCTTTTAGGCAGACAAAATGAAAAACTGTTTTTT
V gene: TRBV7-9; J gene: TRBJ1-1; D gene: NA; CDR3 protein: CASSTGQGRVGTEAFF; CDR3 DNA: TGTGCCAGCAGTACTGGGCAGGGTCGAGTTGGCACTGAAGCTTTCTTT
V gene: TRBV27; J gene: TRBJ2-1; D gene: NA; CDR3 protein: CASSPLAASSYNEQFF; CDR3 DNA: TGTGCCAGCAGCCCTTTAGCGGCTAGCTCCTACAATGAGCAGTTCTTC
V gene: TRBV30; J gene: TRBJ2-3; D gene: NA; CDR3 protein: CAWSVISDTQYF; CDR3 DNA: TGTGCCTGGAGTGTAATCTCAGATACGCAGTATTTT
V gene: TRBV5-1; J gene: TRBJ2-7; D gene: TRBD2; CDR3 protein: CASSSGSTGGSYEQYF; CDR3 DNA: TGCGCCAGCAGCTCGGGCTCCACGGGGGGTTCCTACGAGCAGTACTTC
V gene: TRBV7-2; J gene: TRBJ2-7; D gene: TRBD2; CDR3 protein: CASSLGGGGTYEQYF; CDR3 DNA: TGTGCCAGCAGCTTAGGCGGGGGAGGAACCTACGAGCAGTACTTC
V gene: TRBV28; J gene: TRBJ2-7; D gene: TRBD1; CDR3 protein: CASSSSTGTYEQYF; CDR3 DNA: TGTGCCAGCAGTTCCTCGACAGGGACCTACGAGCAGTACTTC
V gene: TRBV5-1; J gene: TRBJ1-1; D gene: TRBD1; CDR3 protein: CASTGQNLNTEAFF; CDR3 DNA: TGCGCCAGCACGGGACAGAACCTAAACACTGAAGCTTTCTTT
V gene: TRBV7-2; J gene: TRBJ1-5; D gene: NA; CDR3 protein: CASSRTLTGSLQPQHF; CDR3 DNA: TGTGCCAGCAGCCGTACCTTAACAGGGTCGTTACAGCCCCAGCATTTT
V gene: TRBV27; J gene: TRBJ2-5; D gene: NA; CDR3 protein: CASILTGEYQETQYF; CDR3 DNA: TGTGCCAGCATTTTAACAGGTGAGTACCAAGAGACCCAGTACTTC
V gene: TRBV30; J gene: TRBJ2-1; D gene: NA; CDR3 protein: CAGNQGGHEQFF; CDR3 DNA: TGTGCCGGGAATCAGGGGGGCCATGAGCAGTTCTTC
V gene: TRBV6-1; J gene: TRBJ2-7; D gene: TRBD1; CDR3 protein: CASSLFRTGYYEQYF; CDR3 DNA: TGTGCCAGCTCTCTTTTTAGGACAGGTTACTACGAGCAGTACTTC
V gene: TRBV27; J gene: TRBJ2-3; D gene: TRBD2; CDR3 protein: CASRYLAGEDTQYF; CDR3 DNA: TGTGCCAGCAGATACCTAGCGGGAGAAGATACGCAGTATTTT
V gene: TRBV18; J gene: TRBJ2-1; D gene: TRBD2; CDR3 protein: CASSLLAGVNYNEQFF; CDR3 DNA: TGTGCCAGCTCCTTACTAGCGGGAGTTAACTACAATGAGCAGTTCTTC
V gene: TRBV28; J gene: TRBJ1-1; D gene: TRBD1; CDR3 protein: CASSPRAGTGLEAFF; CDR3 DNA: TGTGCCAGCAGTCCCCGGGCCGGGACAGGGCTTGAAGCTTTCTTT
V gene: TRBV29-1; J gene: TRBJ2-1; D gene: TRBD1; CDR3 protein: CSSRTGILDEQFF; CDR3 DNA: TGCAGCTCCCGGACAGGGATCTTGGATGAGCAGTTCTTC
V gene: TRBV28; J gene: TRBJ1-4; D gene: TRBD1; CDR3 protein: CASSLIGQDEKLFF; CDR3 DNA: TGTGCCAGCAGTTTGATTGGACAGGATGAAAAACTGTTTTTT
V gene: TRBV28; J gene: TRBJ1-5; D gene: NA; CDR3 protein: CASTIRGARQPQHF; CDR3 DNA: TGTGCCAGCACCATTCGGGGGGCACGTCAGCCCCAGCATTTT
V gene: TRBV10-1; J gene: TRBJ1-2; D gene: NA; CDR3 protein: CASSESGHYGYTF; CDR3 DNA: TGCGCCAGCAGTGAATCAGGGCACTATGGCTACACCTTC
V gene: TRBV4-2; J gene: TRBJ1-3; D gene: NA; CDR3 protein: CASWGWSGNTIYF; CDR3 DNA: TGTGCCAGCTGGGGCTGGAGTGGAAACACCATATATTTT
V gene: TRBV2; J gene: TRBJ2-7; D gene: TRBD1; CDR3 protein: CASILQTGVYEQYF; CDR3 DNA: TGTGCCAGCATCCTCCAGACAGGGGTCTACGAGCAGTACTTC
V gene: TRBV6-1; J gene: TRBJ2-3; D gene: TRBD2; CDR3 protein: CASSHEGGSVQYF; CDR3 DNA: TGTGCCAGCAGTCACGAAGGCGGGAGCGTGCAGTATTTT
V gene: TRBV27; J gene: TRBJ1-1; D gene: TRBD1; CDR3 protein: CASSRDRESTEAFF; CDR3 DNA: TGTGCCAGCAGCCGGGACAGGGAGAGCACTGAAGCTTTCTTT